These 13 T cell receptor beta chains share one sample of origin, sequenced in a study of cytomegalovirus exposure and HLA in healthy donors. PCR amplification relied on 60 Vbeta primers (plus 13 Jbeta primers). The table came from immunoSEQ multiplex PCR; TCRdb's copy has only in-frame clones and leaves some out. The sample has 100,000 to 150,000 clones, roughly 79% seen once. Specimen: PBMCs. The source is a woman aged 40 to 50 in good health and CMV-seronegative.

The chain has TRBV9 and TRBJ2-5; TRBD1 aligns across 8 bases. The germline V gene encodes CDR1 SGDLS and CDR2 YYNGEE. J gave up 5 bases and V 0 bases, and 6 bases lay outside the gene matches. CDR3 length: 15 residues. The chain's CDR3 is CASSVGQGAGETQYF. CDR3 sequence (DNA): TGTGCCAGCAGCGTAGGGCAGGGGGCCGGTGAGACCCAGTACTTC.

The V gene is TRBV7-3, the J gene TRBJ2-1; 11 positions match TRBD2. Germline-derived CDR1 and CDR2 are SGHTA and FQGTGA. V trimming: 4 bases; J trimming: 3 bases; junction bases outside the gene matches: 5. The CDR3 sequence is 16 residues long. The CDR3 protein is CASSSSGGRDYNEQFF. The CDR3 nucleotides are TGTGCCAGCAGCTCTAGCGGGGGGCGAGACTACAATGAGCAGTTCTTC.

The chain is built from TRBV27 and TRBJ1-1; TRBD1 might be the D (6 bases). The germline V gene encodes CDR1 MNHEY and CDR2 SMNVEV (reference sequence). The CDR3 has 14 amino acids. V lost 3 bases, J lost 4 bases, and 12 bases lay in between. The CDR3 sequence: CASSFTGWITEAFF. The CDR3 region has the DNA TGTGCCAGCAGTTTTACAGGGTGGATCACTGAAGCTTTCTTT.

This clone came up a few times. J is TRBJ1-2 and V is TRBV5-6; TRBD1 matches at 10 bases. Trimming at V came to 4 bases and at J to 3 bases, leaving 3 bases not matched to a gene. Germline V gene data show CDR1 as SGHDT and CDR2 as YYEEEE. This CDR3 has 14 amino acids. CDR3 sequence (DNA): TGTGCCAGCAGCCTGGACAGGGGGTACTATGGCTACACCTTC. As protein: CASSLDRGYYGYTF.

This chain uses TRBV7-2 with TRBJ1-1; D ambiguous. The V and J ends lost 5 bases and 1 base respectively, with 8 bases between them. Germline CDR1 and CDR2: SGHTA and FQGNSA. This CDR3 spans 13 amino acids. The CDR3 loop reads CASSHPQNTEAFF. The CDR3 coding sequence is TGTGCCAGCAGCCATCCACAGAACACTGAAGCTTTCTTT.

The rearrangement joins TRBV19 to TRBJ2-7; 12 bases agree with TRBD2. Germline values: CDR1 LNHDA, CDR2 SQIVND (reference sequence). The J segment lost 5 bases and the V segment lost 6 bases, leaving 5 bases of the junction unmatched. The CDR3 has 14 residues. The CDR3 protein is CASRRTSGVHEQYF. The CDR3 DNA reads as TGTGCCAGTAGGCGGACTAGCGGGGTCCACGAGCAGTACTTC.

The chain links TRBV4-1 to TRBJ2-7, with 14 bases that match TRBD2. The CDR3 sequence is 17 residues long. The V gene end was trimmed by 4 bases and the J gene end by 0 bases; junction bases not matched to a gene: 5. CDR1 MGHRA and CDR2 YSYEKL come from the germline V gene. As DNA, the CDR3 is TGCGCCAGCAGCCCCGGACTAGCGGGAGGACTCTCCTACGAGCAGTACTTC. Translating it yields CASSPGLAGGLSYEQYF.

J is TRBJ1-1 and V is TRBV20-1; maybe TRBD1 (6 bases). Between the trimmed V and J ends, which lost 6 bases and 10 bases, there was a span of 15 bases. This CDR3 has 11 residues. The germline CDR1 and CDR2 sequences are DFQATT and SNEGSKA (reference sequence). CDR3 in DNA: TGCAGTGCCAGGGAGGGCAGGGGAGCTTTCTTT. This encodes CSAREGRGAFF.

The V call is TRBV18, the J call TRBJ1-5; D gene uncertain. CDR1 is KGHSH, CDR2 LQKENI, per germline. The CDR3 length is 16 residues. Trimming cost V 3 bases and J 1 base, with 13 bases left between them. CDR3: CASSPAVQASNQPQHF. The CDR3 nucleotides are TGTGCCAGCTCACCGGCCGTGCAGGCCAGCAATCAGCCCCAGCATTTT.

The V call is TRBV19, the J call TRBJ1-1; D remains unclear. Germline values: CDR1 LNHDA, CDR2 SQIVND (reference sequence). Deletions cut 3 bases from V and 0 bases from J, with 14 bases between. There are 16 residues in the CDR3. The CDR3 coding sequence is TGTGCCAGTAGTATGACGCCCCTACAGATGAACACTGAAGCTTTCTTT. Protein: CASSMTPLQMNTEAFF.

The chain couples TRBV4-3 to TRBJ1-1, with D hard to call. The CDR3 totals 16 residues. Germline V gene sequence: CDR1 LGHNA, CDR2 YSLEER. V lost 0 bases and J 4 bases, leaving 15 bases between the germline ends. As DNA, the CDR3 is TGCGCCAGCAGCCAAGATCGCGAGGGCGCAGGCACTGAAGCTTTCTTT. Its translation: CASSQDREGAGTEAFF.

V gene TRBV7-6 combines with J gene TRBJ2-5, with TRBD2 as a possible D gene (6 bases). V was shortened by 1 base and J by 5 bases, with 14 bases between the two germline ends. Germline assignment: CDR1 SGHVS and CDR2 FNYEAQ. This CDR3 has 15 amino acids. CDR3 DNA: TGTGCCAGCAGCTTAGAGGGCGGGGCAAGGGAGACCCAGTACTTC. Its protein product is CASSLEGGARETQYF.

This clone was observed a single time. The gene calls are TRBV7-3 and TRBJ2-1; 9 bases fit TRBD1. The CDR3 totals 15 residues. The germline CDR1 and CDR2 sequences are SGHTA and FQGTGA. V dropped 5 bases and J dropped 2; count of bases not matched to a gene: 4. CDR3 coding DNA: TGTGCCAGCAGCCCCGGGACAGGGACCTACAATGAGCAGTTCTTC. It encodes CASSPGTGTYNEQFF.